One sample yielded the 17 T cell receptor beta chains listed below, sequenced in a study of blood T cell repertoires in COVID-19. The method was immunoSEQ multiplex PCR; TCRdb's version includes in-frame clones alone and lacks a portion of them. The sample has around 260,000 clones, 75% to 95% seen once. What was sequenced was peripheral blood. Receptors were obtained from a young adult with COVID-19, enrolled during active disease.

The V call is TRBV3-1 (or the pseudogene TRBV3-2), the J call TRBJ1-6; 7 nucleotides align to TRBD1. Germline V lookup: CDR1 LGHDT, CDR2 YNNKEL (reference sequence). The CDR3 loop spans 15 amino acids. V lost 4 bases to trimming and J lost 7 bases; unmatched junction nucleotides: 7. CDR3 sequence reads: CASSPRQGGNSPLHF. In DNA, the CDR3 is TGTGCCAGCAGCCCGCGACAGGGTGGAAATTCACCCCTCCACTTT.

The CDR3: CASSFLTSGQETQYF. DNA for the CDR3: TGTGCCAGCAGCTTTCTAACTAGCGGCCAAGAGACCCAGTACTTC. The V and J genes are TRBV7-2 and TRBJ2-5; TRBD2 matches 8 bases. Germline V gene data show CDR1 as SGHTA and CDR2 as FQGNSA. The CDR3 has 15 residues. V dropped 3 bases and J dropped 1; count of bases not matched to a gene: 4.

This chain connects TRBV5-6 to TRBJ1-6, with 9 nucleotides matching TRBD1. Germline V gene data show CDR1 as SGHDT and CDR2 as YYEEEE. V gave up 1 base and J gave up 6 bases; unmatched junction bases: 5. This CDR3 is built from 16 residues. The CDR3 here is CASSLSGTGSNSPLHF. The CDR3 DNA sequence: TGTGCCAGCAGCTTGTCTGGGACAGGGTCTAATTCACCCCTCCACTTT. The whole variable domain, remainder taken from reference TRBV5-6 and TRBJ1-6, is DAGVTQSPTHLIKTRGQQVTLRCSPKSGHDTVSWYQQALGQGPQFIFQYYEEEERQRGNFPDRFSGHQFPNYSSELNVNALLLGDSALYLCASSLSGTGSNSPLHFGNGTRLTVT.

The J gene is TRBJ2-5, the V gene TRBV19, with a possible D match to TRBD2 (7 bases). CDR1 and CDR2 (germline): LNHDA, SQIVND (reference sequence). Trimming pared 6 bases from V and 3 bases from J, leaving 11 bases between. The CDR3 is 13 residues long. CDR3 in amino acids: CASSRGAEETQYF. In DNA, the CDR3 is TGTGCCAGTAGCCGGGGGGCGGAAGAGACCCAGTACTTC.

This chain links TRBV27 with TRBJ1-5; a possible D gene is TRBD1 (5 bases). CDR1 is MNHEY and CDR2 is SMNVEV in the germline V gene (reference sequence). CDR3 length: 15 amino acids. Trimming took 7 bases from V and 2 from J, leaving 15 bases between them. CDR3 sequence (DNA): TGTGCCAGCACCTCGGGGGGTGGCGGCAATCAGCCCCAGCATTTT. This encodes CASTSGGGGNQPQHF.

The chain uses TRBV15 and TRBJ2-1; 7 bases map to TRBD1. The CDR3 is 16 residues long. The germline CDR1 and CDR2 sequences are LNHNV and YYDKDF (reference sequence). The V and J ends lost 0 bases and 7 bases, in that order; junction bases with no gene match: 9. The CDR3 spells CATSRDGQAVPNEQFF. The CDR3, as DNA: TGTGCCACCAGCAGAGATGGACAGGCTGTCCCTAATGAGCAGTTCTTC.

The chain couples TRBV19 to TRBJ2-7; 9 bases are shared with TRBD2. Germline V gene lookup returns CDR1 LNHDA and CDR2 SQIVND (reference sequence). This CDR3 spans 14 amino acids. J was trimmed by 6 bases and V by 10 bases; bases with no gene match: 13. The CDR3 bases are TGTGCCACCACACCGGGGGCAGCGGGAGGCGAGCAGTACTTC. It is translated as CATTPGAAGGEQYF.

This chain connects TRBV4-1 to TRBJ2-7; 8 bases line up with TRBD1. From germline, CDR1 is MGHRA and CDR2 YSYEKL. This CDR3 has 15 amino acids. V was clipped by 0 bases and J by 3 bases; unmatched bases: 4. The chain's CDR3 is CASSQEPGTGYEQYF. In DNA form, the CDR3 reads TGCGCCAGCAGCCAAGAACCCGGGACAGGCTACGAGCAGTACTTC.

The rearrangement joins TRBV7-2 to TRBJ2-2; 8 bases agree with TRBD1. This CDR3 contains 18 residues. Germline CDR1 reads SGHTA; CDR2 reads FQGNSA. V was clipped by 2 bases and J by 0 bases; unmatched bases: 8. CDR3 amino acids: CASSLNRDRTANTGELFF. In nucleotides, the CDR3 is TGTGCCAGCAGCTTAAATAGGGACAGGACCGCGAACACCGGGGAGCTGTTTTTT.

This rearrangement joins TRBV29-1 to TRBJ1-2, with D possibly TRBD1 on 5 matching bases. V lost 6 bases and J lost 4, with 9 bases in between. Germline CDR1 reads SQVTM; CDR2 reads ANQGSEA. This CDR3 has 11 residues. The CDR3 sequence: CSVGGGYGYTF. The CDR3 DNA sequence: TGCAGCGTCGGCGGGGGCTATGGCTACACCTTC.

J is TRBJ2-1 and V is TRBV29-1; 12 bases line up with TRBD2. Germline V CDR1 and CDR2: SQVTM, ANQGSEA. The ends lost 3 bases at V and 4 bases at J; junction bases unmatched: 7. The CDR3 covers 16 residues. The CDR3 reads CSVDLGLAGIYNEQFF. CDR3 bases: TGCAGCGTTGACTTGGGACTAGCGGGCATTTACAATGAGCAGTTCTTC.

The sample holds one count of this clone. This chain links TRBV6-5 with TRBJ2-7; TRBD2 agrees at 10 bases. The CDR3 loop spans 15 amino acids. V shed 4 bases, J shed 1 base, and the junction held 4 bases outside the gene matches. The germline V gene has CDR1 MNHEY and CDR2 SVGAGI. In DNA, the CDR3 is TGTGCCAGCAGTTTCGGACTAGCGGCTTCCTACGAGCAGTACTTC. Its protein product is CASSFGLAASYEQYF.

The CDR3 DNA reads TGCGCCAGCAGCTTGATCGGAGGAGGGAACCCCGATTCCGACTATGGCTACACCTTC. Translation: CASSLIGGGNPDSDYGYTF. The chain recombines TRBV5-1 with TRBJ1-2, with D hard to call. Deletions cut 1 base from V and 3 bases from J, with 25 bases between. CDR3 size: 19 residues. Germline CDR1 and CDR2: SGHRS and YFSETQ.

This clone has a single count. The rearrangement joins TRBV11-2 to TRBJ2-7; D is uncertain. The CDR3 length is 13 residues. Trimming removed 1 base from V and 4 bases from J, with 8 bases in between. Germline loops: CDR1 SGHAT, CDR2 FQNNGV. The CDR3 region has the DNA TGTGCCAGCAGCTTAGGAGCTGCGTACGAGCAGTACTTC. Protein sequence: CASSLGAAYEQYF.

This chain uses TRBV5-8 with TRBJ2-5, with 8 bases lining up with TRBD2. This CDR3 region has 17 residues. Germline CDR1 reads SGHTS; CDR2 reads YDEGEE. The V segment lost 7 bases and the J segment 2 bases; nucleotides outside the gene matches: 16. For the CDR3, the DNA is TGTGCCAGCTTGGGGTATAGCGGGATCCGAGAACAAGAGACCCAGTACTTC. Translated: CASLGYSGIREQETQYF.

The chain couples TRBV9 to TRBJ2-5, with a possible D match to TRBD1 (5 bases). The germline V gene encodes CDR1 SGDLS and CDR2 YYNGEE. The CDR3 has 14 amino acids. Trimming stripped 0 bases from V and 2 bases from J, with 8 bases between. This CDR3 reads CASSVVPGQETQYF. DNA of the CDR3: TGTGCCAGCAGCGTAGTCCCAGGGCAAGAGACCCAGTACTTC.

The V and J genes are TRBV5-6 and TRBJ2-2, with D hard to call. Germline V lookup: CDR1 SGHDT, CDR2 YYEEEE. The CDR3 has 15 amino acids. V was cut by 1 base and J by 5 bases, with 12 bases left in between. The CDR3 DNA reads as TGTGCCAGCAGCTTGTCACAGCCGAGTACCGGGGAGCTGTTTTTT. It encodes CASSLSQPSTGELFF. Variable domain in full (rest from reference TRBV5-6 and TRBJ2-2): DAGVTQSPTHLIKTRGQQVTLRCSPKSGHDTVSWYQQALGQGPQFIFQYYEEEERQRGNFPDRFSGHQFPNYSSELNVNALLLGDSALYLCASSLSQPSTGELFFGEGSRLTVL.